This T cell receptor beta chain came from a study of CD8 T cells in ankylosing spondylitis. Study results and limitations: The clones that were linked to disease were reported to be significantly enriched in matched synovial fluid samples from ankylosing spondylitis patients. Apparently characteristic of ankylosing spondylitis blood was a TCR beta motif (eight highly homologous variants).

This clonotype appeared a few times. As yet, its antigen is unknown. The TCR beta libraries were generated through quantitative 5'-RACE incorporating molecular barcodes. Via MiXCR, TCRdb re-called the 5' RACE reads, giving one row per CDR3 protein. Of about 400,000 distinct CDR3 sequences in the sample, about a fifth were seen once. The sample was blood, either unsorted or a sorted T cell fraction (not recorded which). The source of this sequence is a male donor with ankylosing spondylitis.

CDR3 nucleotide sequence: TGTGCCAGTAGCCCTCTAACGCTAGCGGGGCTAGCCAAAAACATTCAGTACTTC. It specifies CASSPLTLAGLAKNIQYF. V and J are TRBV19 and TRBJ2-4, with 9 bases identical to TRBD2. This CDR3 is 18 amino acids long. V dropped 6 bases and J dropped 0; count of bases not matched to a gene: 12. Germline V lookup: CDR1 LNHDA, CDR2 SQIVND (reference sequence).